The clone carrying this T cell receptor (beta chain) was counted between two and nine times. The sample comes from a study of blood T cell repertoires in COVID-19. Study context: COVID-19 samples collected from the United States, Italy and Spain covered acute and convalescent phases. The cDNA or gDNA used as material had been derived from T cells, B-cell-depleted T cells, or PBMCs.

In the authors' methods: Reference gene primer amplification yielded estimated nucleated cell counts. Clones were sequenced by immunoSEQ multiplex PCR, and TCRdb holds only the in-frame ones, with some missing. That table furnishes V, J and clone size, whereas the DNA furnished D and trimming. The sample records about 68,000 clones, around 82% being singletons. The sample taken for sequencing was peripheral blood. This TCR was sampled from a man over 45 with active COVID-19.

The DNA of the CDR3 is TGTGCCAGCTCACCCTCAGCGGGACCGGTACCCAATGAGCAGTTCTTC. Translation: CASSPSAGPVPNEQFF. The chain is built from TRBV18 and TRBJ2-1; 7 positions match TRBD2. The V segment lost 3 bases and the J segment 6 bases; nucleotides outside the gene matches: 11. Germline CDR1 reads KGHSH; CDR2 reads LQKENI. This CDR3 has 16 amino acids.